This is a list of T cell receptor beta chains from one sample in a study of blood T cells in healthy people across ages. TCRdb used MiXCR to reprocess the 5' RACE reads, holding one entry per CDR3 protein. The table includes approximately 880,000 distinct CDR3 sequences, roughly 43% detected once. Sequenced: blood. The origin of the receptors is a man younger than 40 in good health. CDR3s include the opening cysteine and the closing phenylalanine or tryptophan. Each record gives: V gene, clone size, D gene, J gene, CDR3 protein, CDR3 DNA. A D gene is named only where the DNA matches it firmly. Size tells how often a clone was seen (once, few, many) or the class of an expanded clone, and some rows leave it out.

TRBV5-1	-	-	TRBJ2-1	CASTLHGSSYNEQFF	TGCGCCAGCACCTTGCACGGGAGCTCCTACAATGAGCAGTTCTTC
TRBV27	few	-	TRBJ1-5	CASSLLGENQPQHF	TGTGCCAGCAGTTTATTAGGGGAAAATCAGCCCCAGCATTTT
TRBV18	few	TRBD1	TRBJ1-1	CASSPTGQAGVGEAFF	TGTGCCAGCTCACCAACCGGACAGGCGGGCGTCGGTGAAGCTTTCTTT
TRBV7-9	-	-	TRBJ1-5	CASTNDQPQHF	TGTGCCAGCACCAACGATCAGCCCCAGCATTTT
TRBV30	once	-	TRBJ2-7	CAWSPGSSYNEQYF	TGTGCCTGGAGTCCGGGGAGCTCCTACAATGAGCAGTACTTC
TRBV12-3/TRBV12-4	-	TRBD1	TRBJ1-2	CASSPQGGTYGYTF	TGTGCCAGCAGTCCGCAGGGGGGGACCTATGGCTACACCTTC
TRBV3-1	-	-	TRBJ1-5	CASSPFGGSGNQPQHF	TGTGCCAGCAGCCCGTTCGGGGGCAGCGGCAATCAGCCCCAGCATTTT
TRBV28	-	-	TRBJ1-4	CASSLFGPYATNEKLFF	TGTGCCAGCAGCCTATTCGGCCCTTATGCAACTAATGAAAAACTGTTTTTT
TRBV30	-	-	TRBJ2-7	CAWRGIYEQYF	TGTGCCTGGAGGGGAATCTACGAGCAGTACTTC
TRBV6-1	-	-	TRBJ1-1	CASSRGGGITEAFF	TGTGCCAGCAGTAGAGGAGGGGGTATCACTGAAGCTTTCTTT
TRBV20-1	-	-	TRBJ1-2	CSASAVYGYTF	TGCAGTGCTAGTGCCGTCTATGGCTACACCTTC
TRBV20-1	few	-	TRBJ2-7	CSAGTEPTYEQYF	TGCAGTGCTGGAACAGAACCCACCTACGAGCAGTACTTC
TRBV20-1	few	-	TRBJ1-2	CSAASGYGYTF	TGCAGTGCCGCATCGGGCTATGGCTACACCTTC
TRBV12-3/TRBV12-4	-	TRBD2	TRBJ2-1	CASIGTSGRNEQFF	TGTGCCAGCATCGGGACTAGCGGCCGTAATGAGCAATTCTTC
TRBV19	-	-	TRBJ2-7	CASMEVLYEQYF	TGTGCCAGTATGGAGGTTCTCTACGAGCAGTACTTC
TRBV28	-	-	TRBJ1-1	CASSLYGRGALPEAFF	TGTGCCAGCAGTTTATACGGGAGGGGAGCGCTCCCTGAAGCTTTCTTT
TRBV4-2	-	-	TRBJ1-1	CASSQVTELNTEAFF	TGTGCCAGCAGCCAAGTGACAGAGTTGAACACTGAAGCTTTCTTT
TRBV27	-	TRBD1	TRBJ2-7	CASSFGDRAYEQYF	TGTGCCAGCAGTTTTGGGGACAGGGCCTACGAGCAGTACTTC
TRBV6-1	once	-	TRBJ2-4	CARRGQLAKNIQYF	TGTGCCCGCAGAGGACAGCTAGCCAAAAACATTCAGTACTTC
TRBV7-2	few	TRBD1	TRBJ1-2	CASSPTGVGSYTF	TGTGCCAGCAGTCCGACAGGGGTTGGGAGCTACACCTTC
TRBV3-1	-	TRBD2	TRBJ2-1	CASSQVNSGRGEQFF	TGTGCCAGCAGCCAAGTAAATAGCGGGAGGGGGGAGCAGTTCTTC
TRBV7-2	-	-	TRBJ2-7	CASSAVSRVSSDEQYF	TGTGCCAGCAGCGCCGTAAGCAGGGTTAGCTCCGACGAGCAGTACTTC
TRBV7-9	-	-	TRBJ2-7	CASSLGGDIAYEQYF	TGTGCCAGCAGCTTAGGAGGGGATATAGCCTACGAGCAGTACTTC
TRBV4-3	few	-	TRBJ2-3	CASSQEDTRKTDTQYF	TGCGCCAGCAGCCAAGAGGACACTCGGAAAACAGATACGCAGTATTTT
TRBV3-1	many	TRBD2	TRBJ2-1	CASSPAGSGANEQFF	TGTGCCAGCAGCCCCGCGGGGAGCGGGGCGAATGAGCAGTTCTTC
TRBV7-2	-	TRBD1	TRBJ1-2	CASSSDRDIYGYTF	TGTGCCAGCAGCTCAGACAGGGACATCTATGGCTACACCTTC
TRBV3-1	-	-	TRBJ1-1	CASSQKKGGRGNTEAFF	TGTGCCAGCAGCCAAAAGAAGGGCGGCAGGGGAAACACTGAAGCTTTCTTT
TRBV13	-	-	TRBJ2-7	CASSLTGWGDKSYEQYF	TGTGCCAGCAGCTTAACGGGGTGGGGGGACAAATCCTACGAGCAGTACTTC
TRBV9	once	TRBD2	TRBJ2-1	CASSVDGTSGGYNEQFF	TGTGCCAGCAGCGTAGATGGGACTAGCGGGGGGTACAATGAGCAGTTCTTC
TRBV12-3/TRBV12-4	few	-	TRBJ2-5	CASSFGGMETQYF	TGTGCCAGCAGTTTCGGAGGGATGGAGACCCAGTACTTC
TRBV25-1	once	-	TRBJ2-7	CASSAAGQTVSYEQYF	TGTGCCAGCAGTGCTGCGGGACAGACTGTCTCCTACGAGCAGTACTTC
TRBV4-1	few	-	TRBJ2-1	CASSQLGYNEQFF	TGCGCCAGCAGCCAACTGGGTTACAATGAGCAGTTCTTC
TRBV27	-	-	TRBJ2-7	CASSVWDGYEQYF	TGTGCCAGCAGTGTATGGGACGGCTACGAGCAGTACTTC
TRBV4-1	-	-	TRBJ1-4	CASSQVWGRTNEKLFF	TGCGCCAGCAGCCAAGTTTGGGGGCGGACTAATGAAAAACTGTTTTTT
TRBV7-2	-	-	TRBJ2-7	CASRPRTDYYEQYF	TGTGCCAGCAGACCTAGGACGGACTACTACGAGCAGTACTTC
TRBV7-9	-	-	TRBJ2-1	CASSFRTESYNEQFF	TGTGCCAGCAGCTTTAGGACGGAAAGCTACAATGAGCAGTTCTTC
TRBV27	-	-	TRBJ2-7	CASQPQGYRYEQYF	TGTGCCAGCCAACCTCAGGGGTATCGGTACGAGCAGTACTTC
TRBV6-1	-	-	TRBJ2-7	CASSNDALYEQYF	TGTGCCAGCAGTAACGACGCTCTCTACGAGCAGTACTTC
TRBV25-1	-	-	TRBJ1-1	CASSEFGGESAEAFF	TGTGCCAGCAGTGAATTTGGGGGGGAAAGCGCTGAAGCTTTCTTT
TRBV2	few	-	TRBJ1-1	CASIRGLMGLNTEAFF	TGTGCCAGCATCAGGGGCCTCATGGGGCTGAACACTGAAGCTTTCTTT
TRBV7-3	-	TRBD1	TRBJ1-4	CASSLNRGDEKLFF	TGTGCCAGCAGCTTAAACAGGGGCGATGAAAAACTGTTTTTT
TRBV28	few	TRBD2	TRBJ2-7	CASRSTSGTYEQYF	TGTGCCAGCAGGTCGACTAGCGGCACCTACGAGCAGTACTTC
TRBV4-3	few	-	TRBJ2-3	CASSQRLLETQYF	TGCGCCAGCAGCCAACGGTTGCTTGAGACGCAGTATTTT
TRBV29-1	few	-	TRBJ2-7	CSVAGGYEQYF	TGCAGCGTTGCCGGGGGCTACGAGCAGTACTTC
TRBV6-6	-	-	TRBJ1-1	CASRSYRTSTEAFF	TGTGCCAGCAGATCCTACCGCACGAGCACTGAAGCTTTCTTT